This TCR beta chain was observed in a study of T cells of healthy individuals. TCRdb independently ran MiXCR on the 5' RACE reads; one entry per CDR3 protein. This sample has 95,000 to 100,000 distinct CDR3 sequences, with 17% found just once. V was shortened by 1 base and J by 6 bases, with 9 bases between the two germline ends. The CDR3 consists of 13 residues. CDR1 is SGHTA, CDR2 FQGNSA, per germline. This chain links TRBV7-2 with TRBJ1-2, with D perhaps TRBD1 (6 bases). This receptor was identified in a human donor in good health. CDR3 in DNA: TGTGCCAGCAGCTTAGTAGGGGGGGATGGCTACACCTTC. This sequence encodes CASSLVGGDGYTF.